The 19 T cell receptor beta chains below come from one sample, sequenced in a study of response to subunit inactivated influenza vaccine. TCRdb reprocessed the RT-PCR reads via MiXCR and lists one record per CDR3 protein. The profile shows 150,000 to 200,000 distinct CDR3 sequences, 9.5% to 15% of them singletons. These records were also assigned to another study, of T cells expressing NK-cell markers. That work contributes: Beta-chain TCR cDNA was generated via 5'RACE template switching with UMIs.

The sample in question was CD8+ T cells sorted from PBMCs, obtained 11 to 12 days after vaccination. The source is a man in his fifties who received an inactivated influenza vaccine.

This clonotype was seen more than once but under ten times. The CDR3 DNA sequence: TGTGCCAGCAGCTTCCGCCCCCGGCAGGGGGGCCATAGCAATCAGCCCCAGCATTTT. As protein: CASSFRPRQGGHSNQPQHF. This chain uses TRBV6-2 or TRBV6-3 with TRBJ1-5; TRBD1 aligns across 7 bases. J gave up 0 bases and V 6 bases, and 17 bases lay outside the gene matches. Germline V gene sequence: CDR1 MNHEY, CDR2 SVGEGT. The CDR3 has 19 residues.

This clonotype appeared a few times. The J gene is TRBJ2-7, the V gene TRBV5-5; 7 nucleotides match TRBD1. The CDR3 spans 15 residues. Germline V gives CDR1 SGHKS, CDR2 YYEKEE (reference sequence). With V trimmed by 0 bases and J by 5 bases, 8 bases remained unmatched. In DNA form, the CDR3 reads TGTGCCAGCAGCTTGGAAGACAGGGTATGGGACGAGCAGTACTTC. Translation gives CASSLEDRVWDEQYF.

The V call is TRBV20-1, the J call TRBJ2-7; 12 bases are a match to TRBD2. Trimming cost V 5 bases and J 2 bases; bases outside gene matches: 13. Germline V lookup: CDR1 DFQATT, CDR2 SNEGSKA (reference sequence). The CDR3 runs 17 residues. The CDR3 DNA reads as TGCAGTGCTGAAAGTCCCCTCGGACTAGCGGGACCCTACGAGCAGTACTTC. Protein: CSAESPLGLAGPYEQYF.

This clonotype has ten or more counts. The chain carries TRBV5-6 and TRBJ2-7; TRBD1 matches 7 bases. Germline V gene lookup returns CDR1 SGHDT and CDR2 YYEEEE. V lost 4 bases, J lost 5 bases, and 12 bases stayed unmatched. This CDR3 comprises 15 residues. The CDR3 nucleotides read TGTGCCAGCAGCCTGGGGACAGAGGGGCTTAACGAGCAGTACTTC. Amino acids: CASSLGTEGLNEQYF.

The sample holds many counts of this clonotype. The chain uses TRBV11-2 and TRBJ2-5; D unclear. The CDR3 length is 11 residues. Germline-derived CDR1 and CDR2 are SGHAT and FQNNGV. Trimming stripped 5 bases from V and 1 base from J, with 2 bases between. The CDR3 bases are TGTGCCAGCAGCAGCCAAGAGACCCAGTACTTC. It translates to CASSSQETQYF.

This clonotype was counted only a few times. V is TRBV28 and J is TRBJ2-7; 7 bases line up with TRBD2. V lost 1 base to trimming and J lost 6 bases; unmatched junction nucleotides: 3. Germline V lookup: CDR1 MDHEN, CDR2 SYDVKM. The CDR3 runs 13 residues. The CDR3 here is CASSLSGGGEQYF. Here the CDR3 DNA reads TGTGCCAGCAGTTTATCGGGGGGAGGCGAGCAGTACTTC.

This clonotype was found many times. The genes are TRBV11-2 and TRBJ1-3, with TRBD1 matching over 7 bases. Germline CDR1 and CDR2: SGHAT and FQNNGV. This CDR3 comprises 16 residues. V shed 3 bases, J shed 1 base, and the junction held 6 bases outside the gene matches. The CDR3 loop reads CASSFPPTGSGNTIYF. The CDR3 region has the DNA TGTGCCAGCAGCTTCCCCCCGACAGGGTCTGGAAACACCATATATTTT.

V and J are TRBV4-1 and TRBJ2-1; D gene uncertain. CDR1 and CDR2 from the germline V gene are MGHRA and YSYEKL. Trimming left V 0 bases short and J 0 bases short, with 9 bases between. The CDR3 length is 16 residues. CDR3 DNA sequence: TGCGCCAGCAGCCAAGAATCGGCTAGCTCCTACAATGAGCAGTTCTTC. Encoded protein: CASSQESASSYNEQFF.

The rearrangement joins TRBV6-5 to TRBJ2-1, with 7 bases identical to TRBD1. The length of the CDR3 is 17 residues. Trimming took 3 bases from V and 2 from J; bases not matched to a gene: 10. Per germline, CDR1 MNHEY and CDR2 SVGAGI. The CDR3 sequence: CASSYFGTEYTYNEQFF. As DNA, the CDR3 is TGTGCCAGCAGTTATTTTGGGACAGAATATACCTACAATGAGCAGTTCTTC.

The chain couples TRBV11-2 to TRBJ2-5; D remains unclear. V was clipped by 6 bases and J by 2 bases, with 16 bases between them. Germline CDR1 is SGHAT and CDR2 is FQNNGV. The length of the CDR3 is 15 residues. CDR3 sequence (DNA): TGTGCCAGCAGTCCGATTTGGAGCAGGCAAGAGACCCAGTACTTC. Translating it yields CASSPIWSRQETQYF. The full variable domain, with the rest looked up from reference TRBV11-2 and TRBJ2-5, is EAGVAQSPRYKIIEKRQSVAFWCNPISGHATLYWYQQILGQGPKLLIQFQNNGVVDDSQLPKDRFSAERLKGVDSTLKIQPAKLEDSAVYLCASSPIWSRQETQYFGPGTRLLVL.

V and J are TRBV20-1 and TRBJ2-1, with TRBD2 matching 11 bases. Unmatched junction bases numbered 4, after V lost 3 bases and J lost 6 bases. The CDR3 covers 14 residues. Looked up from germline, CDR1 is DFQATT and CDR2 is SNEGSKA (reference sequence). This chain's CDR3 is CSARPSGRSNEQFF. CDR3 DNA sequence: TGCAGTGCTAGGCCTAGCGGGAGGTCCAATGAGCAGTTCTTC.

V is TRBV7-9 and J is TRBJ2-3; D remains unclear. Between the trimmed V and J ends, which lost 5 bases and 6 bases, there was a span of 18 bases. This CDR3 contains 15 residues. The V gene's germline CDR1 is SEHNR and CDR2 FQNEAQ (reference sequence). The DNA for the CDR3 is TGTGCCAGCAGCAGCTACTCCCAGCCCACGGATACGCAGTATTTT. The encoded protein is CASSSYSQPTDTQYF.

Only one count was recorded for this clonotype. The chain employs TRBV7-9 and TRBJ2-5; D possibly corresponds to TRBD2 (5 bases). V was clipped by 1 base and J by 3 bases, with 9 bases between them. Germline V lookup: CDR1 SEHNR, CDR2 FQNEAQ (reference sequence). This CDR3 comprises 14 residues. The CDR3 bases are TGTGCCAGCAGCTTAGGGGGAGAGAAAGAGACCCAGTACTTC. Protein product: CASSLGGEKETQYF.

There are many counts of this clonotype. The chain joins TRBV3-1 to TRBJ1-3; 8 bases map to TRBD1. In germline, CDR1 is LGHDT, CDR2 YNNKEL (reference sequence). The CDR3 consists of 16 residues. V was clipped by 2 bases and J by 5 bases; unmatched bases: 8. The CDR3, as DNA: TGTGCCAGCAGCCAATCAGGGACAGGCTGGCGAAACACCATATATTTT. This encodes CASSQSGTGWRNTIYF.

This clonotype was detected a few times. CDR3 loop: CASSLDGREGNQPQHF. CDR3 bases: TGTGCCAGCAGTTTAGACGGCAGGGAGGGCAATCAGCCCCAGCATTTT. J is TRBJ1-5 and V is TRBV12-3 or TRBV12-4, with D perhaps TRBD1 (5 bases). The length of the CDR3 is 16 residues. V was clipped by 1 base and J by 2 bases, with 12 bases between them.

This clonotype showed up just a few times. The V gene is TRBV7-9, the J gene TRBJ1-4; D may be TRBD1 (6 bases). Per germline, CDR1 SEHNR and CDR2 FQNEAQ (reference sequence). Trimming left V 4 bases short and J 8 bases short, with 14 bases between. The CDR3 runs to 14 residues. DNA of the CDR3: TGTGCCAGCAGCTCACCAAACAGGGAAGAAAAACTGTTTTTT. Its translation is CASSSPNREEKLFF.

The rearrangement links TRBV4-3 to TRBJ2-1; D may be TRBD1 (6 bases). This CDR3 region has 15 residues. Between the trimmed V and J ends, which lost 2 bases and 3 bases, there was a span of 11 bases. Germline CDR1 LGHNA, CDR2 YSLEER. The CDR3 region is CASSQSRGFYNEQFF. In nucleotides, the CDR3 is TGCGCCAGCAGCCAAAGTAGGGGGTTCTACAATGAGCAGTTCTTC.

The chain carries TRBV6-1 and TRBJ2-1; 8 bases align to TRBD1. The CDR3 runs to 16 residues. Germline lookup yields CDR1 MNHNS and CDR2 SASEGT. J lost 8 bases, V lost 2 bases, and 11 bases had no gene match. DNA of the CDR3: TGTGCCAGCAGTGAACTAGGTCAGGGGGCAGGTGATGAGCAGTTCTTC. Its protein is CASSELGQGAGDEQFF.

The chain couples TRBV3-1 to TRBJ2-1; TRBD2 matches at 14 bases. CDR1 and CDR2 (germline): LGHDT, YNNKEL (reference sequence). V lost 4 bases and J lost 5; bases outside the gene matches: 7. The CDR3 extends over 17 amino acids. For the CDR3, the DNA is TGTGCCAGCAGCCCGGGACTAGCGGGAGACCCTGACAATGAGCAGTTCTTC. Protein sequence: CASSPGLAGDPDNEQFF.